Sequencing of this T cell receptor beta chain was carried out in a study of vaccination effects on CD4 cells after COVID-19. ViraFEST used viral peptide pools to expand antigen-specific CD4+ T cells before sequencing. Isolation of CD4+ T cells took place after nine to ten days of culture. Nucleocapsid antibodies were negative in the vaccine recipients, who had never had SARS-CoV-2 infection. A density of fewer than 2.5 million PBMC per well was used; these cells were cultured with 10 IU/ml IL-2 and approximately 9.4 ug/ml peptides. This CDR3 has 15 residues. The germline V gene has CDR1 MNHEY and CDR2 SVGAGI. Trimming cost V 0 bases and J 0 bases, with 8 bases left between them. Of note for this clone: The antigen is not known.

Notes on the study in general: Only a single clone (1 of 255 vaccine-induced clones in healthy vaccinees) cross-reacted with common cold coronaviruses.

Profiling relied on immunoSEQ multiplex PCR, and the TCRdb table lists in-frame clones only, not all of them. In the table there are about 24,000 clones, over 70% of which are singletons. The sample was CD4+ T cells from PBMCs cultured with HCoV-NL63 spike peptides, taken before COVID-19 vaccination. This chain joins TRBV6-5 and TRBJ1-1; no clear D gene. This TCR came from a human donor who received a COVID-19 vaccine. The CDR3 region is CASSYSKGMNTEAFF. As DNA, the CDR3 is TGTGCCAGCAGTTACTCGAAGGGAATGAACACTGAAGCTTTCTTT.